A single T cell receptor beta chain is shown here with its context. Its antigen remains unknown. TCRdb keeps only in-frame clones here, not all; method: immunoSEQ multiplex PCR. The top ten clones hold 7% to 9.5% of a sample with roughly 10,000 clones, around 78% of them seen once. The CDR3 length is 14 residues. The germline V gene encodes CDR1 SGHTS and CDR2 YDEGEE. V lost 3 bases, J lost 7 bases, and 3 bases stayed unmatched. The entry originates in a study of early stage breast cancer tumors. Study at large: Invasive lobular carcinomas made up about 30% of the 12 ER+/PR+/HER2- tumors. The study, taken as a whole, reports: Compared with adjacent normal breast tissue, tumors showed 2 to 3-fold greater T cell density and higher clonality.

The receptor was isolated from a person in their 40s with breast cancer. V usage is TRBV5-8 and J usage is TRBJ2-7, with TRBD2 matching over 14 bases. Sequenced sample: normal breast tissue next to the tumor. The DNA for the CDR3 is TGTGCCAGCAGCTGGGGACTAGCGGGAGAGGAGCAGTACTTC. As protein: CASSWGLAGEEQYF.